These T cell receptor beta chains were read from a single sample in a study of OX40 agonist ivuxolimab in advanced cancers. The repertoire was sequenced with immunoSEQ multiplex PCR; TCRdb's copy has only in-frame clones and lacks some. The sample yields under 70,000 clones, around 89% seen once. This material consisted of CD4+ or CD8+ T cells sorted from blood, taken in a trial of the OX40 agonist ivuxolimab. These receptor sequences come from an adult with an advanced solid tumor such as melanoma, head and neck, liver or kidney cancer. The CDR3 runs from the conserved cysteine through the conserved F or W. The D gene is left open where the match is weak.

V	D	J	DNA	CDR3
TRBV9	NA	TRBJ2-3	TGTGCCAGCAGCGTAGGTTCCCTAGCTGATACGCAGTATTTT	CASSVGSLADTQYF
TRBV7-8	NA	TRBJ2-6	TGTGCCAGCAGCTTAGCGTTGTCGCCCGCTGGGGCCAACGTCCTGACTTTC	CASSLALSPAGANVLTF
TRBV28	NA	TRBJ1-2	TGTGCCAGCAGTTTATTAATAAGGGTTGGCTACACCTTC	CASSLLIRVGYTF
TRBV5-1	NA	TRBJ2-2	TGCGCCAGCAGCTTGGCCTTAGAGATTAACACCGGGGAGCTGTTTTTT	CASSLALEINTGELFF
TRBV5-4	NA	TRBJ2-2	TGTGCCAGCAGCTCCCGGACCGACGCCGGCATCGGGGAGCTGTTTTTT	CASSSRTDAGIGELFF
TRBV7-2	TRBD2	TRBJ2-5	TGTGCCAGCAGTTCGGGACTAGCGGGAGGGGGAGAGACCCAGTACTTC	CASSSGLAGGGETQYF
TRBV2	NA	TRBJ2-5	TGTGCCAGCAGCCCCCGGACATCGCAAGAGACCCAGTACTTC	CASSPRTSQETQYF
TRBV18	TRBD1	TRBJ1-1	TGTGCCAGCTCTCACAGGGGGGGATTATGGGGAACTGAAGCTTTCTTT	CASSHRGGLWGTEAFF
TRBV29-1	NA	TRBJ1-1	TGCAGCGTTGTCCAGGGGCGTTATACTGAAGCTTTCTTT	CSVVQGRYTEAFF
TRBV27	TRBD2	TRBJ2-1	TGTGCCAGCAGTTCCCGACTAGCGGGGGGGCTGGGTGAGCAGTTCTTC	CASSSRLAGGLGEQFF